This T cell receptor (beta chain) was documented in a study of blood T cell repertoires in COVID-19. CDR1 and CDR2 (germline): SGHTA, FQGNSA. The CDR3 loop spans 12 amino acids. V lost 8 bases and J 0 bases, leaving 8 bases between the germline ends. The table came from immunoSEQ multiplex PCR; TCRdb's copy has only in-frame clones and leaves some out. There are some 140,000 clones in the sample; 84% occur only once, and about 5.5% lies in the top ten. Sequenced sample: PBMCs or T cells enriched from blood (not recorded which). The clonotype was recovered from a man aged 35 to 55 with acute COVID-19. The rearrangement uses TRBV7-2 and TRBJ2-7; a possible D gene is TRBD1 (6 bases). The CDR3 protein is CASGDNSYEQYF. As DNA, the CDR3 is TGTGCCAGCGGGGACAACTCCTACGAGCAGTACTTC. The full variable domain, rest sourced from reference TRBV7-2 and TRBJ2-7, is GAGVSQSPSNKVTEKGKDVELRCDPISGHTALYWYRQSLGQGLEFLIYFQGNSAPDKSGLPSDRFSAERTGGSVSTLTIQRTQQEDSAVYLCASGDNSYEQYFGPGTRLTVT.